This entry concerns a single TCR beta chain. The source of the sample is a study of blood T cell repertoires in COVID-19. The wider study: PBMCs, B-cell-depleted T cells, or T cells were the source of the cDNA or gDNA that made up the material.

Original analysis: Reference gene primer amplification in the assay estimated nucleated cell counts. This table comes from immunoSEQ multiplex PCR, and its TCRdb copy is limited to in-frame clones, with some not included. D and trimming were read from the DNA, whereas the V and J calls and clone size are those reported in that table. This table holds under 40,000 clones, more than 75% found once. With 4 bases removed from V and 4 bases from J, the gap between germline ends came to 18 bases. CDR1 MNHEY and CDR2 SVGAGI come from the germline V gene. This CDR3 region has 16 residues. The gene calls are TRBV6-5 and TRBJ2-3; D might be TRBD2 (6 bases). The receptor comes from a woman in her sixties or seventies with acute or convalescent COVID-19. Sequenced sample: peripheral blood. The DNA of the CDR3 is TGTGCCAGCAGTTCGACCGCCGGGGGAGAGGCAGATACGCAGTATTTT. Its translation: CASSSTAGGEADTQYF.